These 27 T cell receptor beta chains came from one sample sequenced in a study of blood T cells in healthy people across ages. Using a J-beta primer mix together with a sample-barcoded 5' primer, a second PCR was run for about 7 to 12 cycles. TCRdb re-called the 5' RACE reads with MiXCR, one entry per CDR3 protein. This table holds roughly 1,500,000 distinct CDR3 sequences, about 32% found once. Sequencing was performed on blood. These receptors were obtained from a woman in her thirties in good health.

The rearrangement joins TRBV12-3 or TRBV12-4 to TRBJ2-1; D perhaps matches TRBD2 (5 bases). Trimming removed 3 bases from V and 4 bases from J, with 10 bases in between. The CDR3 sequence is 14 residues long. The CDR3 nucleotides are TGTGCCAGCAGTTTCACGGGGTTATACAATGAGCAGTTCTTC. Protein sequence: CASSFTGLYNEQFF.

This clonotype was picked up many times. This chain uses TRBV13 with TRBJ2-7; TRBD2 is a possible D gene (5 bases). Germline V gene lookup returns CDR1 PRHDT and CDR2 FYEKMQ (reference sequence). This CDR3 is built from 14 residues. The V gene lost 1 base and the J gene lost 2 bases, with 9 bases spanning the gap. The CDR3 DNA reads TGTGCCAGCAGCTTAGTGACTACTGCCTACGAGCAGTACTTC. It yields the protein CASSLVTTAYEQYF.

V and J are TRBV27 and TRBJ2-1; 7 bases are shared with TRBD2. The germline V gene encodes CDR1 MNHEY and CDR2 SMNVEV (reference sequence). The V gene end was trimmed by 3 bases and the J gene end by 10 bases; junction bases not matched to a gene: 6. The CDR3 has 13 amino acids. CDR3 loop: CASSLGTAGEQFF. CDR3 in DNA: TGTGCCAGCAGTTTGGGAACAGCGGGGGAGCAGTTCTTC.

This clonotype was detected once. The rearrangement links TRBV19 to TRBJ2-2; D ambiguous. Trimming left V 11 bases short and J 0 bases short, with 10 bases between. The CDR3 is 13 residues long. From germline, CDR1 is LNHDA and CDR2 SQIVND (reference sequence). CDR3 region: CALRRPNTGELFF. The DNA for the CDR3 is TGTGCCCTGCGAAGGCCGAACACCGGGGAGCTGTTTTTT.

The rearrangement joins TRBV6-6 to TRBJ2-1; D perhaps matches TRBD2 (5 bases). CDR3 length: 16 residues. Trimming took off 0 bases at V and 8 bases at J, with 17 bases between the two ends. Germline loops: CDR1 MNHNY, CDR2 SVGAGI (reference sequence). CDR3 coding DNA: TGTGCCAGCAGTTACTCGTTCCCGTATGTGGGAGATGAGCAGTTCTTC. This gives the protein CASSYSFPYVGDEQFF.

Here the CDR3 reads CASSWGGTGANTGELFF. The CDR3 DNA follows: TGCGCCAGCAGCTGGGGAGGGACAGGCGCGAACACCGGGGAGCTGTTTTTT. This rearrangement joins TRBV5-1 to TRBJ2-2; D may be TRBD1 (8 bases). V was clipped by 3 bases and J by 0 bases, with 15 bases between them. CDR3 length: 17 amino acids. CDR1 is SGHRS and CDR2 is YFSETQ in the germline V gene.

This clonotype occurred a few times. The genes are TRBV12-3 or TRBV12-4 and TRBJ1-2; a possible D gene is TRBD1 (5 bases). Trimming shortened V by 5 bases and J by 4 bases, and 17 bases separated the two germline ends. The CDR3 runs 15 residues. The CDR3 spells CASSRGRGGLYGYTF. CDR3 nucleotide sequence: TGTGCCAGCAGTCGTGGGCGGGGGGGACTCTATGGCTACACCTTC.

The chain combines TRBV15 with TRBJ2-5; TRBD1 or TRBD2 may be the D gene (5 bases each). Trimming stripped 0 bases from V and 1 base from J, with 12 bases between. The CDR3 contains 16 residues. CDR1 is LNHNV and CDR2 is YYDKDF in the germline V gene (reference sequence). This CDR3 reads CATSRDVRDGQETQYF. CDR3 coding DNA: TGTGCCACCAGCAGAGATGTAAGGGACGGCCAAGAGACCCAGTACTTC.

This clonotype was observed a few times. DNA for the CDR3: TGTGCCAGCAGCCAAGTTCTGGGGGGTGAAAAACTGTTTTTT. It codes for CASSQVLGGEKLFF. The V call is TRBV4-2, the J call TRBJ1-4, with D tentatively TRBD1 (5 bases). The germline V gene has CDR1 LGHNA and CDR2 YNFKEQ. V was cut by 1 base and J by 7 bases, with 10 bases left in between. CDR3 length equals 14 residues.

The gene calls are TRBV5-4 and TRBJ2-1; D remains unclear. Germline V gene data show CDR1 as SGHNT and CDR2 as YYREEE (reference sequence). Trimming removed 2 bases at V and 3 bases at J, with 12 bases between. The CDR3 is 15 amino acids. CDR3 in amino acids: CASSFTVGVYNEQFF. The CDR3, as DNA: TGTGCCAGCAGCTTTACGGTAGGAGTCTACAATGAGCAGTTCTTC.

At least ten counts were recorded for this clonotype. The chain joins TRBV29-1 to TRBJ2-6; D unresolved. The V end was cut by 4 bases, the J end by 2 bases, with 6 bases between. Germline assignment: CDR1 SQVTM and CDR2 ANQGSEA. This CDR3 is 13 amino acids long. The CDR3 loop is CSVVGTGANVLTF. In DNA, the CDR3 is TGCAGCGTTGTAGGGACTGGGGCCAACGTCCTGACTTTC.

V gene TRBV20-1 combines with J gene TRBJ2-3; the match to TRBD2 covers 11 bases. Unmatched junction bases numbered 6, after V lost 6 bases and J lost 1 base. Germline assignment: CDR1 DFQATT and CDR2 SNEGSKA (reference sequence). The CDR3 has 15 amino acids. Written as DNA, the CDR3 is TGCAGTGCCGTAGCGGGGGGGCTCGGCACAGATACGCAGTATTTT. Residues: CSAVAGGLGTDTQYF.

The chain is built from TRBV7-2 and TRBJ1-5; TRBD1 is a possible D gene (5 bases). The CDR3 totals 16 residues. In germline, CDR1 is SGHTA, CDR2 FQGNSA. V lost 5 bases and J 6 bases, leaving 20 bases between the germline ends. The CDR3 region is CASSHGRGEGGQPQHF. DNA for the CDR3: TGTGCCAGCAGCCATGGGAGAGGGGAGGGTGGTCAGCCCCAGCATTTT.

The chain joins TRBV7-2 to TRBJ2-2, with 7 bases lining up with TRBD1. Germline V gene sequence: CDR1 SGHTA, CDR2 FQGNSA. This CDR3 has 16 amino acids. V gave up 5 bases and J gave up 4 bases; unmatched junction bases: 10. The CDR3 DNA reads as TGTGCCAGCAGCCGGAACAGGGGAATGGGCACCGGGGAGCTGTTTTTT. Amino acid sequence: CASSRNRGMGTGELFF.

CDR3 sequence reads: CSATKGLPAHEQFF. The CDR3 nucleotides are TGCAGTGCTACAAAGGGACTACCGGCACATGAGCAGTTCTTC. This sequence joins TRBV20-1 and TRBJ2-1; 7 bases are shared with TRBD2. The CDR3 loop spans 14 amino acids. The V gene's germline CDR1 is DFQATT and CDR2 SNEGSKA (reference sequence). The V segment lost 4 bases and the J segment 8 bases; nucleotides outside the gene matches: 11.

The chain is built from TRBV7-9 and TRBJ1-4; D possibly corresponds to TRBD1 (5 bases). The length of the CDR3 is 17 residues. The germline CDR1 and CDR2 sequences are SEHNR and FQNEAQ (reference sequence). Trimming took 1 base from V and 2 from J, leaving 14 bases between them. DNA of the CDR3: TGTGCCAGCAGCTTAGAGGGGACTCTTACCACTAATGAAAAACTGTTTTTT. Its protein product is CASSLEGTLTTNEKLFF.

As regards this clonotype: Its ends do not fully match the called genes, so a read error is possible. The J gene is TRBJ2-5, the V gene TRBV9; D may correspond to TRBD1 or TRBD2 (5 bases each). CDR3 length: 14 amino acids. Germline V gene data show CDR1 as SGDLS and CDR2 as YYNGEE. The CDR3 sequence is CASNVDPSRGTQYF. CDR3 DNA sequence: TGTGCCAGCAACGTAGACCCGTCGAGGGGGACCCAGTACTTC.

To note about this clonotype: One junction end does not reproduce the germline sequence, and a read error may be involved. V is TRBV29-1 and J is TRBJ2-5; D unclear. This CDR3 comprises 14 residues. Germline CDR1 SQVTM, CDR2 ANQGSEA. CDR3 loop: CSVEWQQNQEIQYF. CDR3 nucleotide sequence: TGCAGCGTTGAGTGGCAACAGAATCAAGAGATCCAGTACTTC.

The gene calls are TRBV6-1 and TRBJ2-5, with D possibly TRBD1 on 6 matching bases. Germline CDR1 and CDR2: MNHNS and SASEGT. V was pared by 2 bases and J by 2 bases, with 12 bases between. There are 15 residues in the CDR3. For the CDR3, the DNA is TGTGCCAGCAGTGAACCGACAGGAGTACAAGAGACCCAGTACTTC. This sequence encodes CASSEPTGVQETQYF.

The chain uses TRBV7-9 and TRBJ1-2, with D unresolved. CDR3 length: 12 amino acids. The V gene lost 1 base and the J gene lost 3 bases, with 3 bases spanning the gap. The germline CDR1 and CDR2 sequences are SEHNR and FQNEAQ (reference sequence). DNA for the CDR3: TGTGCCAGCAGCTTAGAGTACTATGGCTACACCTTC. It encodes CASSLEYYGYTF.

CDR3: CANSPGTGSNYGYTF. The CDR3 DNA sequence: TGCGCCAACAGTCCCGGGACAGGGTCCAACTATGGCTACACCTTC. The chain has TRBV5-1 and TRBJ1-2; TRBD1 aligns across 9 bases. Germline assignment: CDR1 SGHRS and CDR2 YFSETQ. V trimming: 9 bases; J trimming: 2 bases; junction bases outside the gene matches: 11. The CDR3 is 15 residues long.

This clonotype turned up a few times. This sequence joins TRBV5-5 and TRBJ2-3; perhaps TRBD2 as D (5 bases). This CDR3 has 17 residues. From germline, CDR1 is SGHKS and CDR2 YYEKEE (reference sequence). V was cut by 0 bases and J by 1 base, with 15 bases left in between. In nucleotides, the CDR3 is TGTGCCAGCAGCTTGGAGGGTGGAAAGAGGGGCACAGATACGCAGTATTTT. Its protein is CASSLEGGKRGTDTQYF.

This clonotype was seen just once. The chain recombines TRBV6-6 with TRBJ2-7; D is possibly TRBD2 (5 bases). The CDR3 consists of 13 residues. In germline, CDR1 is MNHNY, CDR2 SVGAGI (reference sequence). The CDR3 is CTGAEPFDYEQYF. The CDR3, as DNA: TGTACCGGAGCGGAACCTTTCGACTACGAGCAGTACTTC.

This clonotype occurred a few times. J is TRBJ2-5 and V is TRBV6-1; TRBD2 aligns across 13 bases. Germline CDR1 reads MNHNS; CDR2 reads SASEGT. V dropped 6 bases and J dropped 5; count of bases not matched to a gene: 6. This CDR3 has 15 amino acids. DNA of the CDR3: TGTGCCAGCAGCAGGACTAGCGGGGGCCGTGAGACCCAGTACTTC. Protein: CASSRTSGGRETQYF.

V usage is TRBV30 and J usage is TRBJ2-7; 9 bases are a match to TRBD2. Unmatched junction bases numbered 4, after V lost 2 bases and J lost 2 bases. The CDR3 sequence is 14 residues long. Germline CDR1 reads GTSNPN; CDR2 reads SVGIG (reference sequence). The CDR3 DNA sequence: TGTGCCTGGAGTACCCTAGCGGGGCCCTACGAGCAGTACTTC. This sequence encodes CAWSTLAGPYEQYF.

This clonotype has more than one count but fewer than ten. The chain links TRBV6-6 to TRBJ2-1, with unresolved D. Germline V gives CDR1 MNHNY, CDR2 SVGAGI (reference sequence). Trimming shortened V by 2 bases and J by 8 bases, and 7 bases separated the two germline ends. The CDR3 loop spans 12 amino acids. The CDR3 region is CASSYVGDEQFF. CDR3 nucleotide sequence: TGTGCCAGCAGTTACGTGGGCGATGAGCAGTTCTTC.

The chain has TRBV14 and TRBJ1-6, with D possibly TRBD1 on 5 matching bases. The CDR3 is made up of 17 amino acids. CDR1 and CDR2 (germline): SGHDN, FVKESK. Trimming stripped 0 bases from V and 6 bases from J, with 15 bases between. CDR3 region: CASSQDLITGPNSPLHF. The CDR3 DNA follows: TGTGCCAGCAGCCAAGATTTAATAACAGGTCCTAATTCACCCCTCCACTTT. Filled out from reference TRBV14 and TRBJ1-6, the complete variable domain reads EAGVTQFPSHSVIEKGQTVTLRCDPISGHDNLYWYRRVMGKEIKFLLHFVKESKQDESGMPNNRFLAERTGGTYSTLKVQPAELEDSGVYFCASSQDLITGPNSPLHFGNGTRLTVT.